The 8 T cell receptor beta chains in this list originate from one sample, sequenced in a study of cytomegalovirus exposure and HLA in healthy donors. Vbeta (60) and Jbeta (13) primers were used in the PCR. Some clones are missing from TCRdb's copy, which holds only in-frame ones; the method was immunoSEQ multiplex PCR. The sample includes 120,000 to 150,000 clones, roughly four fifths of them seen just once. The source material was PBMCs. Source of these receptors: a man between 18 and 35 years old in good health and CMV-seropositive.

The CDR3 region is CASSDLLAGPYNEQFF. The CDR3 nucleotides read TGCGCCAGCAGCGACTTACTAGCGGGCCCCTACAATGAGCAGTTCTTC. The genes are TRBV4-1 and TRBJ2-1; 9 nucleotides align to TRBD2. Germline V CDR1 and CDR2: MGHRA, YSYEKL. J was trimmed by 2 bases and V by 5 bases; bases with no gene match: 7. CDR3 length equals 16 residues.

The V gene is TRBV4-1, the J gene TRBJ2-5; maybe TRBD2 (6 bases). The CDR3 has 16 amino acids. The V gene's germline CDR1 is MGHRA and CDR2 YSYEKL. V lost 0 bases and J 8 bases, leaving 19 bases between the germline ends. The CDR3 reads CASSQDAGLTANTQYF. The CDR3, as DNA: TGCGCCAGCAGCCAAGACGCGGGGCTTACAGCGAATACCCAGTACTTC.

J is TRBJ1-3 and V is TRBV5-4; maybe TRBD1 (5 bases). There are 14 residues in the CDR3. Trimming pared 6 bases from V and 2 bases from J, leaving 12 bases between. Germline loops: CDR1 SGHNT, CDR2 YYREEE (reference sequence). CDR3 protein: CASNLKGTGNTIYF. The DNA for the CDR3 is TGTGCCAGCAACCTTAAGGGGACTGGAAACACCATATATTTT.

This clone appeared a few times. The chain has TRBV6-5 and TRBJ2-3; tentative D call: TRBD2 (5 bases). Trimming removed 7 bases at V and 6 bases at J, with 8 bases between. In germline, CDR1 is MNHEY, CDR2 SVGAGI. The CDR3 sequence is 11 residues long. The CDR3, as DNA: TGTGCCAGCACTAGCAGCGATACGCAGTATTTT. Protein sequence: CASTSSDTQYF.

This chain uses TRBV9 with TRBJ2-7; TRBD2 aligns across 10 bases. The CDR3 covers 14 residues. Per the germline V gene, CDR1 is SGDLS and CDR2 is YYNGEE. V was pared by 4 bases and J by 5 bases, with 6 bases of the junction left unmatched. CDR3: CASSPSGRTHEQYF. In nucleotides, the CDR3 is TGTGCCAGCAGCCCTAGCGGGAGAACGCACGAGCAGTACTTC.

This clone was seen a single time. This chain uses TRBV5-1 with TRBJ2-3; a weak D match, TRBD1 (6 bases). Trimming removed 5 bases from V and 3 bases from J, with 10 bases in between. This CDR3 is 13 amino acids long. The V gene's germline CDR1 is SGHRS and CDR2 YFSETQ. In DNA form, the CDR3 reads TGCGCCAGCAGGCAGGGGTCGACAGATACGCAGTATTTT. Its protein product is CASRQGSTDTQYF.

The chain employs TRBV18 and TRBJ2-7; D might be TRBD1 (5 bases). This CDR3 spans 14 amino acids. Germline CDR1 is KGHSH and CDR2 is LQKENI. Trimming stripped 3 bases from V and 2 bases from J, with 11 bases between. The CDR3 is CASSPDDRTYEQYF. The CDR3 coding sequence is TGTGCCAGCTCACCGGATGACAGAACCTACGAGCAGTACTTC. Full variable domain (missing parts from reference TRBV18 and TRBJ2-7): NAGVMQNPRHLVRRRGQEARLRCSPMKGHSHVYWYRQLPEEGLKFMVYLQKENIIDESGMPKERFSAEFPKEGPSILRIQQVVRGDSAAYFCASSPDDRTYEQYFGPGTRLTVT.

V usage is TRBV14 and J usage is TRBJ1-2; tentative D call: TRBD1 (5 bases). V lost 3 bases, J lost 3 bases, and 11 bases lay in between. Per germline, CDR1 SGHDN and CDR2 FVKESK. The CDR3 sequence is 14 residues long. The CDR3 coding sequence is TGTGCCAGCAGCCACACAGGAACCCACTATGGCTACACCTTC. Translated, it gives CASSHTGTHYGYTF.